These 15 T cell receptor beta chains share one sample of origin, sequenced in a study of T cells after yellow fever vaccination. TCRdb called the 5' RACE reads again in MiXCR, with one record for every CDR3 protein. Among 150,000 to 200,000 distinct CDR3 sequences, approximately 9.7% were seen once, and the ten largest hold 35% to 40%. This specimen was CD8+ T cells sorted from PBMCs, taken 45 days after the yellow fever booster vaccination. These TCRs come from a man aged 18 to 30 who received the YFV17D yellow fever vaccine.

This clonotype came up a few times. CDR3 in amino acids: CASSLATGSEAFF. The CDR3 DNA reads as TGTGCCAGCAGCTTAGCAACAGGGTCTGAAGCTTTCTTT. The chain uses TRBV5-5 and TRBJ1-1; perhaps TRBD1 as D (6 bases). Germline V gene lookup returns CDR1 SGHKS and CDR2 YYEKEE (reference sequence). The CDR3 has 13 residues. Trimming stripped 2 bases from V and 6 bases from J, with 11 bases between.

The V gene is TRBV13, the J gene TRBJ1-4, with D hard to call. The CDR3 covers 14 residues. V was cut by 2 bases and J by 4 bases, with 8 bases left in between. Per germline, CDR1 PRHDT and CDR2 FYEKMQ (reference sequence). CDR3: CASSLWARNEKLFF. The CDR3 DNA reads TGTGCCAGCAGCTTATGGGCCCGTAATGAAAAACTGTTTTTT.

This clonotype came up a few times. The genes are TRBV4-3 and TRBJ1-6; a possible D gene is TRBD1 (5 bases). Germline loops: CDR1 LGHNA, CDR2 YSLEER. This CDR3 spans 15 amino acids. Between the trimmed V and J ends, which lost 0 bases and 11 bases, there was a span of 14 bases. The CDR3 region is CASSQDFPGGAPLHF. The CDR3 region has the DNA TGCGCCAGCAGCCAAGATTTCCCCGGGGGGGCACCCCTCCACTTT.

The sample holds a few counts of this clonotype. DNA for the CDR3: TGTGCCACCAGCACCGACAGGAGCAATCAGCCCCAGCATTTT. Its protein is CATSTDRSNQPQHF. The chain carries TRBV24-1 and TRBJ1-5, with D maybe TRBD1 (6 bases). Trimming left V 7 bases short and J 1 base short, with 10 bases between. Germline V lookup: CDR1 KGHDR, CDR2 SFDVKD. This CDR3 region has 14 residues.

In this sample, this clonotype turned up a few times. This sequence joins TRBV7-2 and TRBJ2-1, with D perhaps TRBD1 or TRBD2 (5 bases each). The V gene's germline CDR1 is SGHTA and CDR2 FQGNSA. Trimming took 5 bases from V and 4 from J, leaving 15 bases between them. This CDR3 region has 15 residues. In DNA, the CDR3 is TGTGCCAGCAGCACTAGGACACCGCAGTACAATGAGCAGTTCTTC. Protein product: CASSTRTPQYNEQFF.

This chain links TRBV6-4 with TRBJ2-7, with 9 bases that match TRBD1. The trim removed 0 bases at V and 6 bases at J, leaving 0 bases unmatched. The CDR3 has 13 amino acids. Germline loops: CDR1 MRHNA, CDR2 SNTAGT. CDR3 nucleotides: TGTGCCAGCAGTGACTCGGACAGGGGCGAGCAGTACTTC. Its translation is CASSDSDRGEQYF.

This clonotype showed up just a few times. The chain is built from TRBV6-2 or TRBV6-3 and TRBJ1-2, with D unresolved. The V end lost 6 bases, the J end lost 3 bases, and 11 bases lay between the germline ends. This CDR3 is 13 amino acids long. Germline V CDR1 and CDR2: MNHEY, SVGEGT. The DNA of the CDR3 is TGTGCCAGCAGCCTCCCGACCCACTATGGCTACACCTTC. Its protein is CASSLPTHYGYTF.

This clonotype was observed a few times. The CDR3 region has the DNA TGTGCCAGCGGCCAGTCGAATCAGCCCCAGCATTTT. Encoded protein: CASGQSNQPQHF. The J gene is TRBJ1-5, the V gene TRBV6-5, with no clear D. Germline V lookup: CDR1 MNHEY, CDR2 SVGAGI. The V end lost 8 bases, the J end lost 4 bases, and 9 bases lay between the germline ends. The CDR3 has 12 residues.

The chain couples TRBV7-6 to TRBJ1-1; D unresolved. Germline lookup yields CDR1 SGHVS and CDR2 FNYEAQ. Between the trimmed V and J ends, which lost 3 bases and 10 bases, there was a span of 12 bases. The CDR3 has 12 residues. CDR3 sequence (DNA): TGTGCCAGCAGCTTCGGGCCGGACCCAGCTTTCTTT. Amino acids: CASSFGPDPAFF.

Concerning this clonotype: Since a much larger clone is just one base distant, this may be a read error. The V gene is TRBV7-8, the J gene TRBJ2-5, with 13 bases matching TRBD2. This CDR3 region has 18 residues. Germline CDR1 is SGHVS and CDR2 is FQNEAQ. The CDR3 protein is CAGSPTLAGGQMEETQYF. The DNA of the CDR3 is TGTGCCGGCAGCCCAACACTAGCGGGGGGGCAAATGGAAGAGACCCAGTACTTC.

This clonotype has ten or more counts. This chain joins TRBV4-3 and TRBJ1-4; 9 bases line up with TRBD1. The V gene's germline CDR1 is LGHNA and CDR2 YSLEER. The CDR3 has 16 amino acids. The V gene end was trimmed by 1 base and the J gene end by 8 bases; junction bases not matched to a gene: 8. The CDR3 nucleotides read TGCGCCAGCAGCCAAGCCTCCGGGACAGGGAACGAAAAACTGTTTTTT. Encoded protein: CASSQASGTGNEKLFF.

This clonotype was seen only a few times. This chain links TRBV27 with TRBJ1-5, with 8 bases lining up with TRBD1. Germline CDR1 is MNHEY and CDR2 is SMNVEV (reference sequence). The CDR3 contains 16 residues. V was pared by 0 bases and J by 6 bases, with 7 bases of the junction left unmatched. In nucleotides, the CDR3 is TGTGCCAGCAGTTTATCGCCAGGGGGCGTAGGTCAGCCCCAGCATTTT. Its translation: CASSLSPGGVGQPQHF.

A few counts support this clonotype. The chain employs TRBV4-1 and TRBJ2-7; D is unclear. Germline CDR1 is MGHRA and CDR2 is YSYEKL. This CDR3 comprises 13 residues. V was shortened by 3 bases and J by 5 bases, with 11 bases between the two germline ends. CDR3 region: CASSQAISDEQYF. The DNA for the CDR3 is TGCGCCAGCAGCCAGGCTATAAGCGACGAGCAGTACTTC.

This clonotype was seen a few times. This chain connects TRBV6-6 to TRBJ2-7, with D possibly TRBD1 on 6 matching bases. V was cut by 4 bases and J by 6 bases, with 16 bases left in between. CDR1 and CDR2 (germline): MNHNY, SVGAGI (reference sequence). This CDR3 spans 14 amino acids. The CDR3 sequence: CASSSGDTFSEQYF. The CDR3, as DNA: TGTGCCAGCAGTTCCGGGGACACCTTCTCCGAGCAGTACTTC.

This clonotype was counted between two and nine times. The chain uses TRBV7-3 and TRBJ2-3; 13 positions match TRBD2. The CDR3 consists of 17 residues. J was trimmed by 0 bases and V by 4 bases; bases with no gene match: 4. The germline V gene has CDR1 SGHTA and CDR2 FQGTGA. The CDR3, as DNA: TGTGCCAGCAGCTCGGGACTAGCGGGGTTCAGCACAGATACGCAGTATTTT. Residues: CASSSGLAGFSTDTQYF.